Each of the 13 T cell receptor beta chains below was sequenced from the same sample in a study of cytomegalovirus exposure and HLA in healthy donors (dated by TCRdb to 2015 to 2018). Library preparation employed the immunoSEQ multiplex PCR assay. For the multiplex PCR, a mixture combining 60 forward primers for TCR Vbeta segments and 13 reverse primers for TCR Jbeta segments was used. As stored in TCRdb, this immuneACCESS dataset retains in-frame rearrangements with V and J assigned. A fraction of the clones does not appear; measured against another copy, unresolved V genes explain less than half of the discrepancy, and the remainder lacks a known reason. For this sample the table gives 36,000 or so clones, of which 65% to 90% were detected only once. The biggest ten clones account for about 3.5% of the sample. Sequencing was done on a sample of PBMCs. The receptors here all came from a woman aged 18-29 years in good health and CMV-seronegative.

There are a few counts of this clone. The chain joins TRBV7-6 to TRBJ2-7; 7 positions agree with TRBD2. Trimming at V came to 3 bases and at J to 2 bases, leaving 10 bases not matched to a gene. Germline assignment: CDR1 SGHVS and CDR2 FNYEAQ. CDR3 size: 16 residues. The CDR3 DNA follows: TGTGCCAGCAGCTTGGCTCGGGAGCGGGGCACCTACGAGCAGTACTTC. Its protein is CASSLARERGTYEQYF.

The gene calls are TRBV11-2 and TRBJ2-7, with TRBD1 matching over 8 bases. J was trimmed by 2 bases and V by 1 base; bases with no gene match: 1. Germline values: CDR1 SGHAT, CDR2 FQNNGV. This CDR3 spans 14 amino acids. The CDR3 spells CASSLGTGTYEQYF. CDR3 DNA: TGTGCCAGCAGCTTAGGGACAGGGACCTACGAGCAGTACTTC.

V gene TRBV2 combines with J gene TRBJ2-2, with unresolved D. V was pared by 8 bases and J by 0 bases, with 10 bases between. The CDR3 consists of 14 residues. CDR1 is SNHLY, CDR2 FYNNEI, per germline. For the CDR3, the DNA is TGTGCCAGCCTGGGCCCCACGAACACCGGGGAGCTGTTTTTT. It is translated as CASLGPTNTGELFF.

This clone appeared a single time. The chain couples TRBV4-2 to TRBJ2-3; 9 bases map to TRBD2. Germline V gene data show CDR1 as LGHNA and CDR2 as YNFKEQ. CDR3 length: 16 residues. The J segment lost 4 bases and the V segment lost 3 bases, leaving 8 bases of the junction unmatched. The CDR3 DNA reads TGTGCCAGCAGCCAGACCTCGGGACTAGCTGCAGATACGCAGTATTTT. Residues: CASSQTSGLAADTQYF.

The chain joins TRBV4-3 to TRBJ1-2; the D is unclear. Germline loops: CDR1 LGHNA, CDR2 YSLEER. CDR3 size: 16 residues. V was trimmed by 4 bases and J by 6 bases, leaving 21 bases between them. CDR3 protein: CASSPKLGGPSNGYTF. Here the CDR3 DNA reads TGCGCCAGCAGCCCAAAACTTGGCGGGCCTTCGAATGGCTACACCTTC.

The rearrangement uses TRBV6-4 and TRBJ2-1, with a tentative D call TRBD2 (5 bases). Germline V lookup: CDR1 MRHNA, CDR2 SNTAGT. CDR3 size: 15 residues. V dropped 4 bases and J dropped 4 bases, with 14 bases sitting between them. This CDR3 reads CASSVKGEGYNEQFF. The CDR3 DNA sequence: TGTGCCAGCAGTGTCAAGGGTGAGGGATACAATGAGCAGTTCTTC.

The rearrangement uses TRBV6-5 and TRBJ2-2, with D uncertain. V was shortened by 0 bases and J by 0 bases, with 5 bases between the two germline ends. Germline V gene sequence: CDR1 MNHEY, CDR2 SVGAGI. This CDR3 has 15 residues. The CDR3 is CASSYSSANTGELFF. CDR3 DNA sequence: TGTGCCAGCAGTTACTCGAGCGCGAACACCGGGGAGCTGTTTTTT.

This chain connects TRBV30 to TRBJ2-3; TRBD2 matches at 9 bases. J gave up 5 bases and V 0 bases, and 6 bases lay outside the gene matches. Germline values: CDR1 GTSNPN, CDR2 SVGIG (reference sequence). The CDR3 is 15 residues long. The CDR3 spells CAWSVTSGSLDTQYF. The DNA for the CDR3 is TGTGCCTGGAGTGTTACTAGCGGGTCTCTAGATACGCAGTATTTT. The full variable domain, in which reference TRBV30 and TRBJ2-3 provide the parts outside the CDR3, is SQTIHQWPATLVQPVGSPLSLECTVEGTSNPNLYWYRQAAGRGLQLLFYSVGIGQISSEVPQNLSASRPQDRQFILSSKKLLLSDSGFYLCAWSVTSGSLDTQYFGPGTRLTVL.

The chain combines TRBV28 with TRBJ2-3; 8 bases fit TRBD2. The CDR3 has 13 residues. CDR1 and CDR2 from the germline V gene are MDHEN and SYDVKM. The CDR3 DNA sequence: TGTGCTTCGCGGCGGGAGGGCACAGATACGCAGTATTTT. This translates into CASRREGTDTQYF.

This chain connects TRBV7-3 to TRBJ2-6; maybe TRBD2 (6 bases). Trimming removed 5 bases at V and 0 bases at J, with 20 bases between. This CDR3 spans 19 amino acids. The germline gives CDR1 SGHTA, CDR2 FQGTGA. In DNA form, the CDR3 reads TGTGCCAGCAGCGTTATCCCGGGACTTACAGGCTCTGGGGCCAACGTCCTGACTTTC. Translation gives CASSVIPGLTGSGANVLTF.

This clone was picked up one time. The V and J genes are TRBV7-3 and TRBJ2-2; weak D call: TRBD2 (5 bases). V lost 8 bases and J 4 bases, leaving 17 bases between the germline ends. Looked up from germline, CDR1 is SGHTA and CDR2 is FQGTGA. CDR3 length equals 15 residues. The CDR3 DNA follows: TGTGCCAGCGGGCCCGGGGAGTTGGTCACCGGGGAGCTGTTTTTT. Amino acids: CASGPGELVTGELFF.

The chain couples TRBV27 to TRBJ2-1; TRBD2 matches 8 bases. CDR1 and CDR2 from the germline V gene are MNHEY and SMNVEV (reference sequence). The CDR3 has 19 amino acids. V lost 3 bases to trimming and J lost 3 bases; unmatched junction nucleotides: 16. The CDR3 sequence is CASSFGFGLAGKLYNEQFF. The CDR3 DNA sequence: TGTGCCAGCAGTTTCGGATTTGGGCTAGCGGGCAAACTCTACAATGAGCAGTTCTTC.

This chain links TRBV6-1 with TRBJ1-4, with 7 bases identical to TRBD1. Per the germline V gene, CDR1 is MNHNS and CDR2 is SASEGT. The V gene end was trimmed by 6 bases and the J gene end by 6 bases; junction bases not matched to a gene: 10. The CDR3 extends over 15 amino acids. In DNA, the CDR3 is TGTGCCAGCAGCTCTCAGACAGGGTCGGATGAAAAACTGTTTTTT. Amino acid sequence: CASSSQTGSDEKLFF.